These 14 T cell receptor beta chains came from one sample sequenced in a study of T cells in localized non-small cell lung cancer. Using immunoSEQ multiplex PCR, the repertoire was profiled, and TCRdb retains in-frame clones only, with some absent. The table has tens of thousands of clones, about 90% seen once. This specimen consisted of peripheral blood, obtained before any cancer treatment. These receptors came from a woman aged 35 to 70 with stage I lung adenocarcinoma.

The gene calls are TRBV2 and TRBJ2-3, with D perhaps matching TRBD2 (5 bases). V was pared by 7 bases and J by 6 bases, with 14 bases between. The germline V gene has CDR1 SNHLY and CDR2 FYNNEI. This CDR3 contains 13 residues. The chain's CDR3 is CASIISRGDTQYF. The CDR3 DNA is TGTGCCAGCATCATTAGTAGAGGGGATACGCAGTATTTT. The full variable domain, rest sourced from reference TRBV2 and TRBJ2-3, is EPEVTQTPSHQVTQMGQEVILRCVPISNHLYFYWYRQILGQKVEFLVSFYNNEISEKSEIFDDQFSVERPDGSNFTLKIRSTKLEDSAMYFCASIISRGDTQYFGPGTRLTVL.

This clone has more than one count but fewer than ten. This sequence joins TRBV6-1 and TRBJ2-7; 7 bases line up with TRBD2. V lost 3 bases, J lost 5 bases, and 7 bases stayed unmatched. In germline, CDR1 is MNHNS, CDR2 SASEGT. This CDR3 is built from 14 residues. This CDR3 is CASSDSSGANEQYF. For the CDR3, the DNA is TGTGCCAGCAGTGATTCGAGCGGGGCCAACGAGCAGTACTTC.

The chain's CDR3 is CASSLERTNEKLFF. The CDR3, as DNA: TGTGCCAGCAGCTTAGAGAGGACTAATGAAAAACTGTTTTTT. The gene calls are TRBV11-2 and TRBJ1-4; D is uncertain. This CDR3 has 14 residues. CDR1 and CDR2 (germline): SGHAT, FQNNGV. Deletions cut 0 bases from V and 2 bases from J, with 4 bases between.

This rearrangement joins TRBV19 to TRBJ1-3, with D possibly TRBD1 on 5 matching bases. The germline V gene encodes CDR1 LNHDA and CDR2 SQIVND (reference sequence). V lost 9 bases, J lost 0 bases, and 18 bases lay in between. This CDR3 is built from 16 residues. CDR3 in amino acids: CASDDTRGASGNTIYF. The CDR3 DNA reads TGTGCCAGCGACGACACAAGGGGTGCCTCTGGAAACACCATATATTTT.

This chain uses TRBV23-1 with TRBJ1-1, with D possibly being TRBD1 (5 bases). TRBV23-1 is an ORF for which the function is uncertain. This CDR3 has 16 amino acids. V lost 8 bases to trimming and J lost 1 base, with 20 bases between them. The CDR3: CASPSRVRRGNTEAFF. CDR3 in DNA: TGCGCCAGCCCGAGCAGGGTACGCCGGGGGAACACTGAAGCTTTCTTT.

The V gene is TRBV28, the J gene TRBJ1-2; 8 bases agree with TRBD1. The CDR3 loop spans 15 amino acids. V trimming: 7 bases; J trimming: 4 bases; junction bases outside the gene matches: 11. Germline values: CDR1 MDHEN, CDR2 SYDVKM. The CDR3 here is CASTGLQGGSYGYTF. The CDR3 coding sequence is TGTGCCAGCACCGGGTTACAGGGGGGTTCCTATGGCTACACCTTC.

A remark on this clone: At the DNA level, this CDR3 is encoded by other sequences in the same sample as well. The chain joins TRBV11-3 to TRBJ1-2; 8 bases agree with TRBD1. After removal of 3 bases from V and 5 bases from J, the junction contained 2 bases not matched to a gene. Germline loops: CDR1 SGHNT, CDR2 YENEEA. This CDR3 is 13 amino acids long. The CDR3 sequence is CASSLTGVYGYTF. The CDR3 DNA reads as TGTGCCAGCAGCTTGACAGGGGTATATGGCTACACCTTC.

The chain has TRBV7-2 and TRBJ2-5; tentatively, D is TRBD1 (5 bases). Germline V lookup: CDR1 SGHTA, CDR2 FQGNSA. V was pared by 1 base and J by 5 bases, with 11 bases between. CDR3 length equals 14 residues. The CDR3 sequence: CASSLDVGRETQYF. The CDR3 nucleotides read TGTGCCAGCAGCTTAGATGTGGGGCGCGAGACCCAGTACTTC. The entire variable domain, with the rest obtained from reference TRBV7-2 and TRBJ2-5, is as follows: GAGVSQSPSNKVTEKGKDVELRCDPISGHTALYWYRQSLGQGLEFLIYFQGNSAPDKSGLPSDRFSAERTGGSVSTLTIQRTQQEDSAVYLCASSLDVGRETQYFGPGTRLLVL.

This chain connects TRBV19 to TRBJ1-1; perhaps TRBD1 as D (6 bases). The germline V gene encodes CDR1 LNHDA and CDR2 SQIVND (reference sequence). This CDR3 is 19 amino acids long. The germline V and J ends were trimmed by 4 bases and 5 bases, with 29 bases remaining between them. Here the CDR3 reads CASSNLVGRGGAKWTEAFF. CDR3 sequence (DNA): TGTGCCAGTAGTAATCTGGTAGGCCGAGGGGGGGCTAAATGGACTGAAGCTTTCTTT.

This clone was seen more than once but under ten times. The chain recombines TRBV15 with TRBJ1-5, with 7 nucleotides matching TRBD1. The germline V gene encodes CDR1 LNHNV and CDR2 YYDKDF (reference sequence). This CDR3 comprises 14 residues. V dropped 2 bases and J dropped 6; count of bases not matched to a gene: 4. The CDR3 nucleotides read TGTGCCACCAGCAGAAGCAGGGGGACTCAGCCCCAGCATTTT. Translated, it gives CATSRSRGTQPQHF. The full variable domain, in which reference TRBV15 and TRBJ1-5 provide the parts outside the CDR3, is DAMVIQNPRYQVTQFGKPVTLSCSQTLNHNVMYWYQQKSSQAPKLLFHYYDKDFNNEADTPDNFQSRRPNTSFCFLDIRSPGLGDTAMYLCATSRSRGTQPQHFGDGTRLSIL.

This chain links TRBV7-2 with TRBJ2-3; TRBD2 aligns across 10 bases. Trimming at V came to 3 bases and at J to 5 bases, leaving 14 bases not matched to a gene. The germline V gene has CDR1 SGHTA and CDR2 FQGNSA. This CDR3 comprises 18 residues. The CDR3 here is CASSLGWASGGLVDTQYF. The CDR3 nucleotides are TGTGCCAGCAGCTTGGGGTGGGCTAGCGGGGGATTAGTAGATACGCAGTATTTT. Together with reference TRBV7-2 and TRBJ2-3, the CDR3 gives the full variable domain: GAGVSQSPSNKVTEKGKDVELRCDPISGHTALYWYRQSLGQGLEFLIYFQGNSAPDKSGLPSDRFSAERTGGSVSTLTIQRTQQEDSAVYLCASSLGWASGGLVDTQYFGPGTRLTVL.

V usage is TRBV11-3 and J usage is TRBJ2-2, with D perhaps being TRBD1 or TRBD2 (5 bases each). Trimming removed 6 bases from V and 7 bases from J, with 15 bases in between. The CDR3 is made up of 14 amino acids. In germline, CDR1 is SGHNT, CDR2 YENEEA. CDR3 nucleotide sequence: TGTGCCAGCAGGAAGGCCGGGGCGGGCGGGGAGCTGTTTTTT. Translation: CASRKAGAGGELFF.

This clone was counted a single time. The rearrangement links TRBV6-1 to TRBJ1-1; unclear D gene. V lost 5 bases and J 11 bases, leaving 18 bases between the germline ends. The CDR3 is made up of 13 amino acids. Germline V gives CDR1 MNHNS, CDR2 SASEGT. CDR3 amino acids: CASSSDGFLEAFF. The CDR3 DNA sequence: TGTGCCAGCAGTTCGGACGGTTTCCTGGAGGCTTTCTTT.

The chain links TRBV6-6 to TRBJ1-2, with D tentatively TRBD1 (6 bases). V lost 5 bases and J 8 bases, leaving 12 bases between the germline ends. The CDR3 contains 12 residues. Looked up from germline, CDR1 is MNHNY and CDR2 is SVGAGI (reference sequence). The CDR3 protein is CASSPTGYGYTF. CDR3 bases: TGTGCCAGCAGTCCCACAGGGTACGGCTACACCTTC.